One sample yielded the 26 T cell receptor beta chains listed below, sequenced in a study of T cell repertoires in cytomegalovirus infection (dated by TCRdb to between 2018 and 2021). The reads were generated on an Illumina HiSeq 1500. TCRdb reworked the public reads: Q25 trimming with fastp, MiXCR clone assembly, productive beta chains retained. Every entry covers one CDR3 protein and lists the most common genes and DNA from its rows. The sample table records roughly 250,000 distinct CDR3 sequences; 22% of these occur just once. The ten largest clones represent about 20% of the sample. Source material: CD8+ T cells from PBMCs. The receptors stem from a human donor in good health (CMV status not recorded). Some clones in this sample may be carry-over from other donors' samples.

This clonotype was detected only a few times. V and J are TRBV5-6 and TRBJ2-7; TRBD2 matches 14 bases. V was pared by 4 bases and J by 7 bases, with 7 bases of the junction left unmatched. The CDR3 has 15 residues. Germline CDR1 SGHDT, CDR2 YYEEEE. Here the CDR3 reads CASSLGLAGGQEQYF. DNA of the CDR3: TGTGCCAGCAGCCTAGGACTAGCGGGGGGTCAAGAGCAGTACTTC.

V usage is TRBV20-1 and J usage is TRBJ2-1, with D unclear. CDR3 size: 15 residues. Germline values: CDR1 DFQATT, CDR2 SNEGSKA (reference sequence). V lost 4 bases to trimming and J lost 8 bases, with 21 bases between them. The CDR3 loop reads CSANPEGIPLDEQFF. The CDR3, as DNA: TGCAGTGCTAACCCGGAAGGAATCCCCCTGGATGAGCAGTTCTTC.

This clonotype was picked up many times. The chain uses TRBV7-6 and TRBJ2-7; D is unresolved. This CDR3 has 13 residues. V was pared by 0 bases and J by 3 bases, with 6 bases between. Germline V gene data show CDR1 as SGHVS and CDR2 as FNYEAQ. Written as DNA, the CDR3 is TGTGCCAGCAGCTTAGCCCAGCACTACGAGCAGTACTTC. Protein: CASSLAQHYEQYF. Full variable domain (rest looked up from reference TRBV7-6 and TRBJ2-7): GAGVSQSPRYKVTKRGQDVALRCDPISGHVSLYWYRQALGQGPEFLTYFNYEAQQDKSGLPNDRFSAERPEGSISTLTIQRTEQRDSAMYRCASSLAQHYEQYFGPGTRLTVT.

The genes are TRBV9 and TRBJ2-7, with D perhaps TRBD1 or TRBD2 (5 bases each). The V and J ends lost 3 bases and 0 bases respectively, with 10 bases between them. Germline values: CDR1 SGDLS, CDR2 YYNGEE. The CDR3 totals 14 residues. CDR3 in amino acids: CASSEGPSSYEQYF. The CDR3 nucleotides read TGTGCCAGCAGCGAGGGACCGAGCTCCTACGAGCAGTACTTC.

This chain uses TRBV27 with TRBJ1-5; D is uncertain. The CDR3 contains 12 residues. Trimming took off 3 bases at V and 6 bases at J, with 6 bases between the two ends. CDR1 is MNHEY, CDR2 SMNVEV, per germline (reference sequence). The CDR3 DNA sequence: TGTGCCAGCAGTTTCTGGGGTCAGCCCCAGCATTTT. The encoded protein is CASSFWGQPQHF.

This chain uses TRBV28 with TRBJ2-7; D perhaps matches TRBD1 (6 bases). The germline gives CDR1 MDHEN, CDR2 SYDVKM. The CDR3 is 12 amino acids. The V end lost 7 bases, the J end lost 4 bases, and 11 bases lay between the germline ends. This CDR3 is CASTRGGYEQYF. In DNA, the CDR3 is TGTGCCAGCACCAGGGGTGGGTACGAGCAGTACTTC.

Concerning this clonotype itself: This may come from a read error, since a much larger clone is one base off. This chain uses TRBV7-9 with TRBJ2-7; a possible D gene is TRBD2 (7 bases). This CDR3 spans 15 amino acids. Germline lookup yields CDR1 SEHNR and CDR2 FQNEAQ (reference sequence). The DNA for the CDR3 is TGTGCCAGCAGCCCCCGAGTTGCGGGGGCTTACGAGCAGCACTTC. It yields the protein CASSPRVAGAYEQHF.

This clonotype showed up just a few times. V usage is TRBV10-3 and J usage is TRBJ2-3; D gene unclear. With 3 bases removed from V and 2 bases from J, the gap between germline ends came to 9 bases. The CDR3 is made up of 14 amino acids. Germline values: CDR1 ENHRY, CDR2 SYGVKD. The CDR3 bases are TGTGCCATCAGTGAAGTAATACCCACAGATACGCAGTATTTT. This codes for CAISEVIPTDTQYF.

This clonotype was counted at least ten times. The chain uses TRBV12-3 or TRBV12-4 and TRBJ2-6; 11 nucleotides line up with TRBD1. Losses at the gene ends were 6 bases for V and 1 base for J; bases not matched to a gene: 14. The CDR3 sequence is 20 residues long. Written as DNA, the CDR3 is TGTGCCAGCAGCCCCCTCAGGACAGGGGGCTATGTTTCTGGGGCCAACGTCCTGACTTTC. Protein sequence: CASSPLRTGGYVSGANVLTF.

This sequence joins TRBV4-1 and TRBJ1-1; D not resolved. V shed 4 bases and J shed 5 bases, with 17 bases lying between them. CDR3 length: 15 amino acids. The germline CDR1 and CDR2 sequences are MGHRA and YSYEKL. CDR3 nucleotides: TGCGCCAGCAGCCCAGGAGCAGGCTTGCGGACTGAAGCTTTCTTT. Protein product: CASSPGAGLRTEAFF.

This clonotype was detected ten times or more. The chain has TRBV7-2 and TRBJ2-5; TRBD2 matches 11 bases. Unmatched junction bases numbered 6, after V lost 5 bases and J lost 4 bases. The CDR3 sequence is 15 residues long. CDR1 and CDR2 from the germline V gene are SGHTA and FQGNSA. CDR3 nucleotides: TGTGCCAGCAGCCTTAGCGGGGGGGCGTTAGAGACCCAGTACTTC. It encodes CASSLSGGALETQYF.

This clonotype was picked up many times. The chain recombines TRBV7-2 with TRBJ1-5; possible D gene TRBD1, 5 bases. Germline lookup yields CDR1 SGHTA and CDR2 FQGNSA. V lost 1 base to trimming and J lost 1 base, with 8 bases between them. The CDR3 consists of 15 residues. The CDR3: CASSLGGESNQPQHF. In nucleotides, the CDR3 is TGTGCCAGCAGCTTAGGAGGGGAAAGCAATCAGCCCCAGCATTTT.

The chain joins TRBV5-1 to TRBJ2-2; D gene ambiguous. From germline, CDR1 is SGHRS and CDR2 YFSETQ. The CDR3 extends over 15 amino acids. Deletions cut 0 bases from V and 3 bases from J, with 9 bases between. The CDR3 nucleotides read TGCGCCAGCAGCTTGGACACGGTGCACACCGGGGAGCTGTTTTTT. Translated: CASSLDTVHTGELFF. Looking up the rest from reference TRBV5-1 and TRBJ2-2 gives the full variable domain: KAGVTQTPRYLIKTRGQQVTLSCSPISGHRSVSWYQQTPGQGLQFLFEYFSETQRNKGNFPGRFSGRQFSNSRSEMNVSTLELGDSALYLCASSLDTVHTGELFFGEGSRLTVL.

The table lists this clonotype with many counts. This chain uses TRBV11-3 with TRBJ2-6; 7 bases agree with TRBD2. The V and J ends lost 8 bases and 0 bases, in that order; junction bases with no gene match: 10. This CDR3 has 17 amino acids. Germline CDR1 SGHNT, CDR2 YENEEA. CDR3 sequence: CASSRGVGLSGANVLTF. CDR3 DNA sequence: TGTGCCAGCTCTCGGGGGGTAGGACTCTCTGGGGCCAACGTCCTGACTTTC.

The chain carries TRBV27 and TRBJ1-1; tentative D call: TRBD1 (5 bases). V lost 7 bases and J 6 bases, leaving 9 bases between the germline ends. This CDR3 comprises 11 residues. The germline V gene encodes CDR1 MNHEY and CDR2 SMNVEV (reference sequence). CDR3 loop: CASTQGAEAFF. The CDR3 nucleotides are TGTGCCAGCACCCAGGGAGCTGAAGCTTTCTTT.

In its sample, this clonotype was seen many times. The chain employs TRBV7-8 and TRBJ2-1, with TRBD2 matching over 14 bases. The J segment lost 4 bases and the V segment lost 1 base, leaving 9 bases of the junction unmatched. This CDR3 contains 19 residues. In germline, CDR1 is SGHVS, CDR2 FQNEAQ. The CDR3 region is CASSLGARTSGGRYNEQFF. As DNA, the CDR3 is TGTGCCAGCAGCTTAGGAGCAAGGACTAGCGGGGGGCGTTACAATGAGCAGTTCTTC.

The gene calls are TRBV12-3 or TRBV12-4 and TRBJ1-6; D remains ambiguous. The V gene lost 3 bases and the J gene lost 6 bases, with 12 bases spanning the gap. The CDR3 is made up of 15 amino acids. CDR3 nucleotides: TGTGCCAGCAGTTTTTTCACGGACCTTAATTCACCCCTCCACTTT. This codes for CASSFFTDLNSPLHF.

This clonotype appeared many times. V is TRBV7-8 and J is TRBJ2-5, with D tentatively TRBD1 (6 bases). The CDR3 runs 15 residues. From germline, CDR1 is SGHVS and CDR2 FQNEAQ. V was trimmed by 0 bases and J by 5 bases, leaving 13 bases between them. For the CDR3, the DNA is TGTGCCAGCAGCTTAGCGGGCAGGGGTCCCGAGACCCAGTACTTC. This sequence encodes CASSLAGRGPETQYF.

Written as DNA, the CDR3 is TGCGCCAGCAGCGACTGGACTAGCGGCACAGATACGCAGTATTTT. This codes for CASSDWTSGTDTQYF. This sequence joins TRBV5-1 and TRBJ2-3; 9 bases agree with TRBD2. The CDR3 covers 15 residues. Germline CDR1 is SGHRS and CDR2 is YFSETQ. The V segment lost 4 bases and the J segment 1 base; nucleotides outside the gene matches: 4.

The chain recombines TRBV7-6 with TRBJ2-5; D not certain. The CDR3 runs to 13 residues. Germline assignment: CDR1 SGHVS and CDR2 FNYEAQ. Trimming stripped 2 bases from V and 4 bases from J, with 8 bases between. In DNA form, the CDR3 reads TGTGCCAGCAGCTTAAACGTTGGAGAGACCCAGTACTTC. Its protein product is CASSLNVGETQYF.

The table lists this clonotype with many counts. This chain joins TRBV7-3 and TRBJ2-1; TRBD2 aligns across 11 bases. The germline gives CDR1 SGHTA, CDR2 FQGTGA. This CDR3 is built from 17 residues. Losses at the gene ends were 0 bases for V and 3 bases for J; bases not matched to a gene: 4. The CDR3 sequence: CASSLTSGTSGYNEQFF. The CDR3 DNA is TGTGCCAGCAGCTTAACATCCGGGACTAGCGGCTACAATGAGCAGTTCTTC.

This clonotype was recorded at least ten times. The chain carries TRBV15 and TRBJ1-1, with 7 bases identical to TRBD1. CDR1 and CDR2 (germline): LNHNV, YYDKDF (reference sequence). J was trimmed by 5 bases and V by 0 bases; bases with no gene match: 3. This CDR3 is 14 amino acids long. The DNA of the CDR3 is TGTGCCACCAGCAGAGAACAGGGGCGGACTGAAGCTTTCTTT. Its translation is CATSREQGRTEAFF.

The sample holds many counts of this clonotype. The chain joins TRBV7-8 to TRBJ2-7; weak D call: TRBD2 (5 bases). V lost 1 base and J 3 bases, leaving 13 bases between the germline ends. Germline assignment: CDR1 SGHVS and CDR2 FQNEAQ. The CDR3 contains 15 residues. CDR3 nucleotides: TGTGCCAGCAGCTTAGGCCTGAGCGGTTACTACGAGCAGTACTTC. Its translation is CASSLGLSGYYEQYF.

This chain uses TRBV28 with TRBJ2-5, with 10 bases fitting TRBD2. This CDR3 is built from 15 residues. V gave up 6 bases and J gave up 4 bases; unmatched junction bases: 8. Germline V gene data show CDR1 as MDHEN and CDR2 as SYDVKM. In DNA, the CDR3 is TGTGCCAGCAGGCTTAGCGGGGGGAGGATAGAGACCCAGTACTTC. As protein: CASRLSGGRIETQYF.

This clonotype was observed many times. The CDR3 region has the DNA TGTGCCAGCAGTCCCAGGACAGGAGTTAACTATGGCTACACCTTC. This codes for CASSPRTGVNYGYTF. The chain joins TRBV28 to TRBJ1-2, with TRBD1 identical over 7 bases. The CDR3 has 15 residues. V lost 5 bases, J lost 1 base, and 7 bases stayed unmatched. Germline CDR1 reads MDHEN; CDR2 reads SYDVKM.

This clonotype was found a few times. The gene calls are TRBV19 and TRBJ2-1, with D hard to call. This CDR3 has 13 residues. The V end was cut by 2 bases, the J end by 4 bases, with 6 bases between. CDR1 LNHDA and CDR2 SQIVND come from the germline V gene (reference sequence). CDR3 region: CASSISSYNEQFF. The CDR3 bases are TGTGCCAGTAGTATATCCAGTTACAATGAGCAGTTCTTC.